The 32 T cell receptor beta chains below all came from one sample that was sequenced in a study of radiation and T cells in renal cell carcinoma. The data were produced by immunoSEQ multiplex PCR, yet TCRdb's version contains in-frame clones alone and is incomplete. The table lists 80,000 or so clones, 89% of them singletons. Time point denoted: blood 4 weeks post-SBRT, at nephrectomy. Treatment here: 15 Gy SBRT to primary tumor, nephrectomy 4 weeks later. The input for sequencing was blood, taken from a patient whose treatment included radiotherapy and nephrectomy. The receptors originated from a woman aged 70-85 years with renal cell carcinoma.

This clone was seen only once. The chain is built from TRBV11-3 and TRBJ2-3, with D perhaps being TRBD1 or TRBD2 (5 bases each). The ends were cut back, 5 bases at V and 0 bases at J, with 6 bases in the middle. This CDR3 comprises 13 residues. From germline, CDR1 is SGHNT and CDR2 YENEEA. CDR3 sequence (DNA): TGTGCCAGCAGCCGGGACAGCACAGATACGCAGTATTTT. This sequence encodes CASSRDSTDTQYF.

Only one count was recorded for this clone. This chain uses TRBV19 with TRBJ2-7, with 11 bases lining up with TRBD1. V gave up 4 bases and J gave up 6 bases; unmatched junction bases: 8. The CDR3 is made up of 15 amino acids. From germline, CDR1 is LNHDA and CDR2 SQIVND (reference sequence). CDR3 region: CASSTLRTGGSEQYF. CDR3 sequence (DNA): TGTGCCAGTAGTACTCTTCGGACAGGGGGCTCCGAGCAGTACTTC.

This clone has just one count. V is TRBV4-3 and J is TRBJ1-5; 7 nucleotides align to TRBD1. V was clipped by 4 bases and J by 7 bases; unmatched bases: 10. Germline lookup yields CDR1 LGHNA and CDR2 YSLEER. The CDR3 is 15 residues long. CDR3 DNA sequence: TGCGCCAGCAGCCTCAACCGACAGGGTAACCAGCCCCAGCATTTT. Its protein product is CASSLNRQGNQPQHF.

The chain employs TRBV5-1 and TRBJ2-3; D not certain. Germline CDR1 and CDR2: SGHRS and YFSETQ. Trimming cost V 4 bases and J 3 bases, with 9 bases left between them. This CDR3 has 13 residues. The CDR3 here is CASSLPRTDTQYF. CDR3 nucleotides: TGCGCCAGCAGCCTACCTAGGACAGATACGCAGTATTTT.

The J gene is TRBJ2-5, the V gene TRBV18; no definite D call. Trimming removed 3 bases at V and 2 bases at J, with 4 bases between. The CDR3 is made up of 12 amino acids. Germline CDR1 and CDR2: KGHSH and LQKENI. CDR3 amino acids: CASSPGQETQYF. CDR3 DNA sequence: TGTGCCAGCTCACCGGGTCAAGAGACCCAGTACTTC.

The chain is built from TRBV7-9 and TRBJ2-1; 13 bases fit TRBD2. V lost 3 bases to trimming and J lost 5 bases; unmatched junction nucleotides: 1. This CDR3 comprises 15 residues. Germline V gene lookup returns CDR1 SEHNR and CDR2 FQNEAQ (reference sequence). This chain's CDR3 is CASSLTSGGNNEQFF. For the CDR3, the DNA is TGTGCCAGCAGCTTGACTAGCGGGGGGAACAATGAGCAGTTCTTC.

The chain couples TRBV4-2 to TRBJ1-2, with a tentative D call TRBD1 (5 bases). This CDR3 is built from 15 residues. Trimming removed 0 bases from V and 9 bases from J, with 17 bases in between. The germline V gene has CDR1 LGHNA and CDR2 YNFKEQ. This CDR3 is CASSQDQTRDGSYTF. In nucleotides, the CDR3 is TGTGCCAGCAGCCAAGATCAAACCAGGGATGGGAGCTACACCTTC.

The V gene is TRBV7-3, the J gene TRBJ1-5; maybe TRBD1 (5 bases). There are 13 residues in the CDR3. V lost 2 bases and J lost 7, with 9 bases in between. The germline CDR1 and CDR2 sequences are SGHTA and FQGTGA. The CDR3 loop reads CASSLSGGQPQHF. The CDR3 bases are TGTGCCAGCAGCTTATCTGGGGGGCAGCCCCAGCATTTT.

The CDR3 sequence is CASSPTDRGRGYTF. The CDR3 coding sequence is TGTGCCAGCAGCCCCACCGACAGGGGGCGCGGCTACACCTTC. The V and J genes are TRBV28 and TRBJ1-2; 10 bases are shared with TRBD1. This CDR3 is 14 amino acids long. The J segment lost 8 bases and the V segment lost 6 bases, leaving 9 bases of the junction unmatched. Germline V gene data show CDR1 as MDHEN and CDR2 as SYDVKM.

This clone was detected only once. This sequence joins TRBV11-2 and TRBJ1-3; 7 bases map to TRBD1. This CDR3 has 15 amino acids. Trimming at V came to 4 bases and at J to 0 bases, leaving 3 bases not matched to a gene. The V gene's germline CDR1 is SGHAT and CDR2 FQNNGV. The CDR3 DNA follows: TGTGCCAGCAGCTCCCAGGGGGTCTCTGGAAACACCATATATTTT. It codes for CASSSQGVSGNTIYF.

This clone was detected a few times. The chain joins TRBV30 to TRBJ1-5; no clear D. Trimming removed 2 bases at V and 3 bases at J, with 5 bases between. The CDR3 loop spans 12 amino acids. The germline V gene has CDR1 GTSNPN and CDR2 SVGIG (reference sequence). CDR3 nucleotides: TGTGCCTGGAGTCTCTTCAATCAGCCCCAGCATTTT. As protein: CAWSLFNQPQHF.

The chain links TRBV6-1 to TRBJ1-1; possible D gene TRBD1, 6 bases. V lost 6 bases and J lost 11, with 22 bases in between. Per the germline V gene, CDR1 is MNHNS and CDR2 is SASEGT. This CDR3 has 14 residues. CDR3 nucleotide sequence: TGTGCCAGCAGCCCAAACCGGGCCTCAGGGGAGGCTTTCTTT. Protein: CASSPNRASGEAFF.

The V gene is TRBV30, the J gene TRBJ1-5, with TRBD1 matching 9 bases. Looked up from germline, CDR1 is GTSNPN and CDR2 is SVGIG (reference sequence). J lost 7 bases, V lost 6 bases, and 13 bases had no gene match. This CDR3 has 15 residues. The CDR3 nucleotides read TGTGCCTGCACACGAGGACAGGGGCGCTCCCAGCCCCAGCATTTT. This codes for CACTRGQGRSQPQHF.

The chain joins TRBV7-2 to TRBJ1-5, with D tentatively TRBD1 (5 bases). Per germline, CDR1 SGHTA and CDR2 FQGNSA. The CDR3 runs to 16 residues. V shed 1 base and J shed 0 bases, with 10 bases lying between them. The CDR3 sequence is CASSLGRVHSNQPQHF. The CDR3 DNA reads as TGTGCCAGCAGCTTAGGCAGGGTACATAGCAATCAGCCCCAGCATTTT.

This sequence joins TRBV10-3 and TRBJ2-5; no clear D. The CDR3 spans 12 residues. Germline CDR1 ENHRY, CDR2 SYGVKD. With 6 bases removed from V and 4 bases from J, the gap between germline ends came to 9 bases. The CDR3 DNA reads as TGTGCCATCAGCCCGGGTCCAGAGACCCAGTACTTC. This encodes CAISPGPETQYF.

This chain connects TRBV5-4 to TRBJ1-3; possible D gene TRBD1, 6 bases. This CDR3 spans 15 amino acids. With 2 bases removed from V and 2 bases from J, the gap between germline ends came to 11 bases. The germline CDR1 and CDR2 sequences are SGHNT and YYREEE (reference sequence). CDR3 sequence reads: CASSFFAGAGNTIYF. CDR3 DNA sequence: TGTGCCAGCAGCTTTTTTGCAGGGGCTGGAAACACCATATATTTT.

The chain is built from TRBV5-1 and TRBJ2-1; 9 positions agree with TRBD1. CDR3 length equals 15 residues. Losses at the gene ends were 4 bases for V and 3 bases for J; bases not matched to a gene: 5. Germline V lookup: CDR1 SGHRS, CDR2 YFSETQ. This chain's CDR3 is CASSTPGQGYNEQFF. In nucleotides, the CDR3 is TGCGCCAGCAGCACCCCGGGACAGGGCTACAATGAGCAGTTCTTC.

The gene calls are TRBV30 and TRBJ1-1, with D possibly matching TRBD1 (6 bases). Germline values: CDR1 GTSNPN, CDR2 SVGIG (reference sequence). CDR3 length: 14 residues. V lost 0 bases, J lost 8 bases, and 16 bases lay in between. CDR3 sequence: CAWSVFQIRGEAFF. CDR3 sequence (DNA): TGTGCCTGGAGTGTATTTCAGATCAGGGGCGAAGCTTTCTTT.

The chain couples TRBV7-6 to TRBJ2-7; TRBD2 is a possible D gene (5 bases). CDR1 is SGHVS, CDR2 FNYEAQ, per germline. There are 16 residues in the CDR3. V lost 1 base, J lost 2 bases, and 15 bases lay in between. CDR3 protein: CASSLEAAPRAYEQYF. CDR3 nucleotides: TGTGCCAGCAGCTTAGAAGCGGCCCCGCGGGCCTACGAGCAGTACTTC.

This clone was seen just once. The chain uses TRBV29-1 and TRBJ2-7; D call uncertain. The V and J ends lost 5 bases and 3 bases respectively, with 8 bases between them. This CDR3 spans 11 amino acids. Germline V gene data show CDR1 as SQVTM and CDR2 as ANQGSEA. In nucleotides, the CDR3 is TGCAGCGTTAAAAACCTCTACGAGCAGTACTTC. It specifies CSVKNLYEQYF.

The rearrangement uses TRBV7-2 and TRBJ2-7, with D possibly being TRBD1 (6 bases). This CDR3 has 12 amino acids. Germline CDR1 SGHTA, CDR2 FQGNSA. V lost 2 bases and J lost 4, with 6 bases in between. CDR3 sequence (DNA): TGTGCCAGCAGCTTACAGGGGTACGAGCAGTACTTC. Translation gives CASSLQGYEQYF. The variable domain in full, with the rest retrieved from reference TRBV7-2 and TRBJ2-7, is GAGVSQSPSNKVTEKGKDVELRCDPISGHTALYWYRQSLGQGLEFLIYFQGNSAPDKSGLPSDRFSAERTGGSVSTLTIQRTQQEDSAVYLCASSLQGYEQYFGPGTRLTVT.

V and J are TRBV28 and TRBJ2-7; TRBD1 agrees at 10 bases. The CDR3 sequence is 14 residues long. J gave up 6 bases and V 4 bases, and 6 bases lay outside the gene matches. Germline loops: CDR1 MDHEN, CDR2 SYDVKM. CDR3 DNA sequence: TGTGCCAGCAGTTACCCCGGGGACAGGGGCGAGCAGTACTTC. Its protein is CASSYPGDRGEQYF.

The rearrangement links TRBV21-1 to TRBJ2-3; TRBD2, the table's D call, lacks a check against the DNA. TRBV21-1 is a documented pseudogene. The CDR3 runs to 18 residues. In nucleotides, the CDR3 is TGTGCCAGCGGCCCATCCTATAGCGGGGGGGCCCGGGCAGATACGCAGTATTTT. It specifies CASGPSYSGGARADTQYF.

This chain joins TRBV5-4 and TRBJ2-7; D is possibly TRBD2 (5 bases). Trimming removed 3 bases from V and 1 base from J, with 5 bases in between. The germline V gene encodes CDR1 SGHNT and CDR2 YYREEE (reference sequence). The CDR3 runs 12 residues. CDR3 sequence: CASSSGSYEQYF. The CDR3 DNA reads TGTGCCAGCAGCTCGGGGTCCTACGAGCAGTACTTC.

This sequence joins TRBV19 and TRBJ1-5; 9 bases are shared with TRBD1. Germline lookup yields CDR1 LNHDA and CDR2 SQIVND (reference sequence). The CDR3 covers 15 residues. V lost 6 bases to trimming and J lost 4 bases; unmatched junction nucleotides: 7. Here the CDR3 DNA reads TGTGCCAGTAGCACCCGGACAGGGGTGAATCAGCCCCAGCATTTT. Amino acid sequence: CASSTRTGVNQPQHF.

The chain uses TRBV10-3 and TRBJ1-1; D gene uncertain. V lost 8 bases to trimming and J lost 5 bases, with 15 bases between them. The CDR3 has 13 amino acids. CDR1 and CDR2 from the germline V gene are ENHRY and SYGVKD. As DNA, the CDR3 is TGTGCCATCGTAAGTGGAGGCGGAACTGAAGCTTTCTTT. Translating gives CAIVSGGGTEAFF.

The rearrangement joins TRBV5-1 to TRBJ1-2; D gene unclear. The germline gives CDR1 SGHRS, CDR2 YFSETQ. This CDR3 comprises 12 residues. V was pared by 0 bases and J by 10 bases, with 10 bases between. CDR3 DNA: TGCGCCAGCAGCTTGGCCGGGGTGCCCTACACCTTC. Protein: CASSLAGVPYTF.

The chain employs TRBV4-2 and TRBJ1-2; D remains unclear. Germline lookup yields CDR1 LGHNA and CDR2 YNFKEQ. The CDR3 length is 13 residues. V gave up 0 bases and J gave up 4 bases, with 6 bases separating them. CDR3 nucleotide sequence: TGTGCCAGCAGCCAAGAGCTCGGCTATGGCTACACCTTC. Residues: CASSQELGYGYTF.

V gene TRBV11-3 combines with J gene TRBJ2-7; 9 nucleotides align to TRBD2. This CDR3 comprises 16 residues. The germline V gene has CDR1 SGHNT and CDR2 YENEEA. The ends lost 5 bases at V and 7 bases at J; junction bases unmatched: 15. For the CDR3, the DNA is TGTGCCAGCAGCCGGGCCCGGCTAGCGGGGAGGGGGGAGCAGTACTTC. It yields the protein CASSRARLAGRGEQYF.

The chain employs TRBV19 and TRBJ1-5; the D gene is possibly TRBD1 (5 bases). V was clipped by 3 bases and J by 4 bases, with 13 bases between them. This CDR3 comprises 15 residues. The germline CDR1 and CDR2 sequences are LNHDA and SQIVND (reference sequence). DNA of the CDR3: TGTGCCAGTAGTATCGGGGGTTGGGGGAATCAGCCCCAGCATTTT. Translating gives CASSIGGWGNQPQHF.

Comment on this clone: The germline gene is not matched at one end of the junction; a read error may be the cause. The V gene is TRBV19, the J gene TRBJ1-5, with a tentative D call TRBD1 (5 bases). The germline gives CDR1 LNHDA, CDR2 SQIVND (reference sequence). The CDR3 consists of 16 residues. The CDR3 region is CASSTGPGRSNQPQHF. CDR3 bases: TGTGCCAGTAGTACGGGCCCGGGGCGAAGCAACCAGCCCCAGCATTTT.

This chain uses TRBV6-5 with TRBJ2-7, with 7 bases that match TRBD1. The CDR3 is 14 amino acids. The germline CDR1 and CDR2 sequences are MNHEY and SVGAGI. Losses at the gene ends were 2 bases for V and 5 bases for J; bases not matched to a gene: 6. CDR3 DNA sequence: TGTGCCAGCAGTTACGACAGGGTCCAGGACGAGCAGTACTTC. Protein: CASSYDRVQDEQYF.